This T cell receptor beta chain was captured in a study of shared clonotypes between healthy human individuals. Study conclusions and caveats: Unshared clonotypes carried lower generation probabilities than those common to all four donors. Memory subsets generally showed smaller estimated richness than naive subsets did.

CDR1 and CDR2 from the germline V gene are SGHRS and YFSETQ. This CDR3 is 15 amino acids long. V shed 0 bases and J shed 0 bases, with 9 bases lying between them. Sequencing used immunoSEQ multiplex PCR; TCRdb keeps in-frame clones, though not all of them. This table has 950,000 to 1,300,000 clones, 65% to 80% appearing once. On this clone: Its antigen is still unknown. Additional DNA sequences in this sample encode the identical CDR3.

Material: memory CD4+ T cells sorted from blood. The subset is: CD45RA-negative fraction. The receptor was isolated from a man aged 18 to 30 in good health. This chain uses TRBV5-1 with TRBJ1-1, with a tentative D call TRBD1 (6 bases). The CDR3 DNA reads TGCGCCAGCAGCTTGGGTGGGGGCTTGAACACTGAAGCTTTCTTT. It specifies CASSLGGGLNTEAFF.